The clone carrying this TCR beta chain was observed many times. Moderate-to-severe activity, CAS ≥3, NOSPECS ≥4 and a duration under 3 months were seen in donors with ophthalmopathy. Additional autoimmune diseases, uncontrolled infections, pregnancy or lactation disqualified patients. The sequenced template was RNA, covering the TCR beta CDR3 region. First-round RT-PCR relied on HTBI primers, and a second-round multiplex PCR came next. TCRdb used MiXCR to reprocess the multiplex PCR reads, holding one entry per CDR3 protein. Among 300,000 to 350,000 distinct CDR3 sequences, around a sixth were seen once, and the ten largest hold 9% to 15%. The sample originates from a study of Graves' ophthalmopathy and Graves' hyperthyroidism. Germline lookup yields CDR1 MDHEN and CDR2 SYDVKM. The CDR3 is 17 amino acids. V lost 4 bases to trimming and J lost 3 bases; unmatched junction nucleotides: 15.

V is TRBV28 and J is TRBJ2-7, with 7 bases fitting TRBD1. Specimen: peripheral blood. The TCR comes from an adult man with Graves' ophthalmopathy. CDR3 DNA sequence: TGTGCCAGCAGTTCCCGGGACAGAGCTCGGGTCCTCTACGAGCAGTACTTC. Amino acids: CASSSRDRARVLYEQYF.